This T cell receptor (beta chain) stems from a study of T cell responses to AZD1222 COVID-19 vaccine. Germline assignment: CDR1 SGDLS and CDR2 YYNGEE. Trimming removed 0 bases at V and 2 bases at J, with 9 bases between. This CDR3 has 16 residues. Measured with immunoSEQ multiplex PCR; TCRdb has only the in-frame clones, and not every one. The table shows about 26,000 clones, with about 88% occurring only once. This clone was seen once. The gene calls are TRBV9 and TRBJ2-6; D gene ambiguous. This TCR was sampled from an adult who received the AZD1222 COVID-19 vaccine. The sample in question was peripheral blood, obtained 28 days after the second AZD1222 dose. The CDR3 DNA follows: TGTGCCAGCAGCGTAGGCCGGATACCTGGGGCCAACGTCCTGACTTTC. Translated: CASSVGRIPGANVLTF. The variable domain in full, with the rest retrieved from reference TRBV9 and TRBJ2-6, is DSGVTQTPKHLITATGQRVTLRCSPRSGDLSVYWYQQSLDQGLQFLIQYYNGEERAKGNILERFSAQQFPDLHSELNLSSLELGDSALYFCASSVGRIPGANVLTFGAGSRLTVL.